This TCR beta chain came from a study of cytomegalovirus exposure and HLA in healthy donors. Study as a whole: Of all 360 or so donors who were genotyped, 75% to 85% belonged to the Caucasian-associated ancestry cluster.

PCR involved 60 Vbeta and 13 Jbeta primers. Some clones are missing from TCRdb's copy, which holds only in-frame ones; the method was immunoSEQ multiplex PCR. The data show around 110,000 clones, with under 85% seen just once and around 1.7% held by the top ten. The CDR3 loop spans 14 amino acids. Trimming removed 1 base from V and 6 bases from J; junction bases left unmatched: 3. The germline V gene encodes CDR1 MNHEY and CDR2 SMNVEV (reference sequence). This chain links TRBV27 with TRBJ2-1; 7 bases are shared with TRBD1. The TCR sequence derives from a woman aged 18-29 years in good health and CMV-seronegative. The specimen was PBMCs. Here the CDR3 reads CASSLFDRVNEQFF. CDR3 coding DNA: TGTGCCAGCAGTTTATTCGACAGGGTCAATGAGCAGTTCTTC.